The rows below give T cell receptor beta chains drawn from one sample of a study of cytomegalovirus exposure and HLA in healthy donors. The table came from immunoSEQ multiplex PCR; TCRdb's copy has only in-frame clones and leaves some out. The sample has about 160,000 clones; around 68% are singletons. The sequenced material came from PBMCs. These receptors were collected from a woman aged 35 to 49 in good health and CMV-seropositive. The CDR3 runs from the conserved cysteine through the conserved F or W. D genes are given only for firm matches. Size tells how often a clone was seen (once, few, many) or the class of an expanded clone, and some rows leave it out.

DNA: TGTGCCAGCAGTACCCCGGGGGTGATTAGCAATCAGCCCCAGCATTTT
CDR3: CASSTPGVISNQPQHF
D: -
J: TRBJ1-5
length: 16
V: TRBV28
size: -

DNA: TGTGCCAGCAGCTTAGCGGGGGTATCGAATGAGCAGTTCTTC
CDR3: CASSLAGVSNEQFF
D: TRBD2
J: TRBJ2-1
length: 14
V: TRBV5-6
size: once

DNA: TGCAGCGTTGAAGAGAGGGGGACTAGTGGGACCCAGTACTTC
CDR3: CSVEERGTSGTQYF
D: TRBD2
J: TRBJ2-5
length: 14
V: TRBV29-1
size: -

DNA: TGTGCCAGCAGCTGGACAGGGGGTTCCGTCGGGGAGCTGTTTTTT
CDR3: CASSWTGGSVGELFF
D: TRBD1
J: TRBJ2-2
length: 15
V: TRBV7-2
size: once

DNA: TGTGCCAGCAGCCCCGCGGGACAGGGTGTAGAGACCCAGTACTTC
CDR3: CASSPAGQGVETQYF
D: TRBD1
J: TRBJ2-5
length: 15
V: TRBV7-8
size: -

DNA: TGTGCCAGCAGCTTCTGGACAGGGGGAGCCGGGGAGCTGTTTTTT
CDR3: CASSFWTGGAGELFF
D: TRBD1
J: TRBJ2-2
length: 15
V: TRBV7-8
size: -

DNA: TGTGCCAGCAGTTCGACGGGACAGGGGCGACGAGGCTACACCTTC
CDR3: CASSSTGQGRRGYTF
D: TRBD1
J: TRBJ1-2
length: 15
V: TRBV27
size: -

DNA: TGTGCCAGCAGCTTGTTTGGGGGAGGCGTCCAAGAGACCCAGTACTTC
CDR3: CASSLFGGGVQETQYF
D: -
J: TRBJ2-5
length: 16
V: TRBV5-4
size: few

DNA: TGCGCCAGCAGCCAGGGGACTAGCGGGGGGTCCACAGATACGCAGTATTTT
CDR3: CASSQGTSGGSTDTQYF
D: TRBD2
J: TRBJ2-3
length: 17
V: TRBV4-1
size: -

DNA: TGTGCCAGCAGCCGAGCGGGAGCCCCCTACGAGCAGTACTTC
CDR3: CASSRAGAPYEQYF
D: TRBD2
J: TRBJ2-7
length: 14
V: TRBV6-5
size: -

DNA: TGTGCCAGCAGCCCCCCCGGGGCTAGCGAGGGCACCGGGGAGCTGTTTTTT
CDR3: CASSPPGASEGTGELFF
D: -
J: TRBJ2-2
length: 17
V: TRBV7-9
size: few

DNA: TGTGCCACGTGGGACAGAGCCCCCTACGAGCAGTACTTC
CDR3: CATWDRAPYEQYF
D: TRBD1
J: TRBJ2-7
length: 13
V: TRBV10-3
size: -

DNA: TGCGCCAGCAGCCAAGAACCCCCGGGACTAGCATTAGAGGCCCAGTACTTC
CDR3: CASSQEPPGLALEAQYF
D: TRBD2
J: TRBJ2-5
length: 17
V: TRBV4-1
size: few

DNA: TGTGCCAGCAGCCAGGGTCGACAGCCACAAGAGACCCAGTACTTC
CDR3: CASSQGRQPQETQYF
D: -
J: TRBJ2-5
length: 15
V: TRBV4-2
size: -

DNA: TGTGCCAGCAGCAACACAGATACGCAGTATTTT
CDR3: CASSNTDTQYF
D: -
J: TRBJ2-3
length: 11
V: TRBV27
size: -

DNA: TGTGCCAGCAGCCCAGGATACAATGAGCAGTTCTTC
CDR3: CASSPGYNEQFF
D: -
J: TRBJ2-1
length: 12
V: TRBV7-2
size: -

DNA: TGCGCCAGCAGCCAAGATCCCGACGGGGGTACGCAGTATTTT
CDR3: CASSQDPDGGTQYF
D: -
J: TRBJ2-3
length: 14
V: TRBV4-1
size: -

DNA: TGTGCCAGCAGCGGGCAGGGCAGGAACTATGGCTACACCTTC
CDR3: CASSGQGRNYGYTF
D: -
J: TRBJ1-2
length: 14
V: TRBV7-2
size: -